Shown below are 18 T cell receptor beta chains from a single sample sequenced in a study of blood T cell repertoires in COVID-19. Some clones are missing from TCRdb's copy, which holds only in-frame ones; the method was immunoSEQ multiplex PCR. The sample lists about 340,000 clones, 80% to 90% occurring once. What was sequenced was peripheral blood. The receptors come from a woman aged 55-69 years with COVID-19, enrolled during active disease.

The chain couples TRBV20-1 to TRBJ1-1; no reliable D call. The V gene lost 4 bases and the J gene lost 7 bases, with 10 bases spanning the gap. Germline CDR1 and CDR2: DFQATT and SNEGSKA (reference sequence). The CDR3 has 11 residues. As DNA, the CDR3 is TGCAGTGCTATCGACTCGTTTGAAGCTTTCTTT. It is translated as CSAIDSFEAFF.

DNA of the CDR3: TGTGCCAGCAGCCAAGAACTAGCGGGGGGCCTAGGGTGGGATACGCAGTATTTT. It is translated as CASSQELAGGLGWDTQYF. This chain links TRBV3-1 (or the pseudogene TRBV3-2) with TRBJ2-3; 12 nucleotides match TRBD2. The V and J ends lost 0 bases and 6 bases, in that order; junction bases with no gene match: 10. CDR3 length: 18 amino acids. Germline-derived CDR1 and CDR2 are LGHDT and YNNKEL (reference sequence).

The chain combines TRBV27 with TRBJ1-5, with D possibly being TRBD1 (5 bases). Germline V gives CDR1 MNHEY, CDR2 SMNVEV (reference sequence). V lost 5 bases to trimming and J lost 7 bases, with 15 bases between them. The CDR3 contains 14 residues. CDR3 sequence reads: CASSESGLWQPQHF. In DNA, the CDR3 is TGTGCCAGCAGTGAATCGGGACTTTGGCAGCCCCAGCATTTT.

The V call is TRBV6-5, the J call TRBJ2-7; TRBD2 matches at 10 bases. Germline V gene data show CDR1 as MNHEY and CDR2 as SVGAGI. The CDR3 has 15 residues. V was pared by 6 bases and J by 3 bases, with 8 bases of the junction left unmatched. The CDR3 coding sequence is TGTGCCAGCAGGGTTTACAGGACTAGCGGCTACGAGCAGTACTTC. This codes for CASRVYRTSGYEQYF.

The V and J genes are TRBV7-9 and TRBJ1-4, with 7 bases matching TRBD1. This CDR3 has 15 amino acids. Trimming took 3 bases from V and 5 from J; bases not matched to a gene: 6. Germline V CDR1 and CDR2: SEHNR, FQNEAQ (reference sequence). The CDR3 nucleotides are TGTGCCAGCAGCTTTACAGGGGCCCCGAATGAAAAACTGTTTTTT. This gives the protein CASSFTGAPNEKLFF.

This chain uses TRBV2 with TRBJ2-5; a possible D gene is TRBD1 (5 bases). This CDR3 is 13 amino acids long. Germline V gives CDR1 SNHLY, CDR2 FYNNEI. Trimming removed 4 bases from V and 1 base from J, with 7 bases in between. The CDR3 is CASSGQIQETQYF. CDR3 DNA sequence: TGTGCCAGCAGTGGACAGATCCAAGAGACCCAGTACTTC.

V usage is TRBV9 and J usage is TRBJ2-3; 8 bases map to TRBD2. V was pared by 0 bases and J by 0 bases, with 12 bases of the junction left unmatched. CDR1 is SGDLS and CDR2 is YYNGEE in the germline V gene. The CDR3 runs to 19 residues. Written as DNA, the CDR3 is TGTGCCAGCAGCGTAGCAGGTAGCGGGGAGGAGTGGAGCACAGATACGCAGTATTTT. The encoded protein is CASSVAGSGEEWSTDTQYF.

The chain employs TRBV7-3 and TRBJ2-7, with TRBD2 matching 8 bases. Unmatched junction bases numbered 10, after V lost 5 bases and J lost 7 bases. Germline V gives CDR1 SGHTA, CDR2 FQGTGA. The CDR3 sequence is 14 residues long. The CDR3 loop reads CASSPGGAGREQYF. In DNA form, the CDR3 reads TGTGCCAGCAGCCCCGGGGGGGCCGGGAGAGAGCAGTACTTC.

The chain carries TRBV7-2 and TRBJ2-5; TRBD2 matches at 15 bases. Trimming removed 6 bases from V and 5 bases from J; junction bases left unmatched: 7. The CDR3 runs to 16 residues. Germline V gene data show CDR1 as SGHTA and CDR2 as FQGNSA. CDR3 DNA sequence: TGTGCCAGCAGACCCCGGACTAGCGGGGGGGCGGAGACCCAGTACTTC. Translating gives CASRPRTSGGAETQYF.

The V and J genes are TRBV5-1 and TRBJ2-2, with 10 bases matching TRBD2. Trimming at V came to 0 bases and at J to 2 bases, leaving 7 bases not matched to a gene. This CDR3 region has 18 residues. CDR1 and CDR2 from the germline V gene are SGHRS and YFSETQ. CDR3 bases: TGCGCCAGCAGCTTGGCGGCCCTAGCGGGGGTAAACACCGGGGAGCTGTTTTTT. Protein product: CASSLAALAGVNTGELFF.

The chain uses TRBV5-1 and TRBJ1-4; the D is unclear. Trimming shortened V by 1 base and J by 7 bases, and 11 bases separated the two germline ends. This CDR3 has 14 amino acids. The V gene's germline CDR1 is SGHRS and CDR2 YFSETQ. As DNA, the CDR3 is TGCGCCAGCAGCTTGTTCGGGGTCGGTGAAAAACTGTTTTTT. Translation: CASSLFGVGEKLFF.

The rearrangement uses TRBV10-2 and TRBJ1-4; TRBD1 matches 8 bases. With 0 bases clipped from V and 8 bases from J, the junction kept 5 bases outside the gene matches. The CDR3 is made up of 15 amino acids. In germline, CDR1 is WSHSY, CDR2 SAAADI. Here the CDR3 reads CASSESLQGAEKLFF. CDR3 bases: TGCGCCAGCAGTGAGTCTCTGCAGGGGGCCGAAAAACTGTTTTTT.

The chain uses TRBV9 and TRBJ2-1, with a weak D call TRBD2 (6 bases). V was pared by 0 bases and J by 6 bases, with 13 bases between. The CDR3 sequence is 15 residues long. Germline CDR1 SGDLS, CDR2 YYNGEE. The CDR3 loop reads CASSVASIGSNEQFF. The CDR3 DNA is TGTGCCAGCAGCGTAGCTTCAATCGGGAGCAATGAGCAGTTCTTC.

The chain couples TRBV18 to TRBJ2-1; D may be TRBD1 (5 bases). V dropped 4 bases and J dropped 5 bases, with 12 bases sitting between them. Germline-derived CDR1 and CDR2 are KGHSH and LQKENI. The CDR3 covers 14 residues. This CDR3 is CASSQNGQNNEQFF. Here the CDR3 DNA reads TGTGCCAGCTCACAGAATGGACAAAACAATGAGCAGTTCTTC.

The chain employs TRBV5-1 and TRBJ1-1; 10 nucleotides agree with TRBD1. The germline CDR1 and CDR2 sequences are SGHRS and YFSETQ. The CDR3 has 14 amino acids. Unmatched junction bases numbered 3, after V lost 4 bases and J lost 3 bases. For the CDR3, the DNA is TGCGCCAGCAGCGAGACAGGGGGCTACACTGAAGCTTTCTTT. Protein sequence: CASSETGGYTEAFF. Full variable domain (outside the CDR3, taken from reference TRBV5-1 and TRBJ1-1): KAGVTQTPRYLIKTRGQQVTLSCSPISGHRSVSWYQQTPGQGLQFLFEYFSETQRNKGNFPGRFSGRQFSNSRSEMNVSTLELGDSALYLCASSETGGYTEAFFGQGTRLTVV.

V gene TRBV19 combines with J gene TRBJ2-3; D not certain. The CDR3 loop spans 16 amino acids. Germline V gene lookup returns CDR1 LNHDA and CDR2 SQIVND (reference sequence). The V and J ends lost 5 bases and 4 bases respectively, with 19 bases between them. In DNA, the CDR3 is TGTGCCAGTAGTTTCCTATCCTTCCCTGCGCCAGATACGCAGTATTTT. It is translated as CASSFLSFPAPDTQYF.

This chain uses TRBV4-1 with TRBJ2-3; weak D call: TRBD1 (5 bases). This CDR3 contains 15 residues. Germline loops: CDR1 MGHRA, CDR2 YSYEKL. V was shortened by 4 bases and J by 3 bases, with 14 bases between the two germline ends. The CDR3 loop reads CASSPPPGLTDTQYF. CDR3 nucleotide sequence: TGCGCCAGCAGCCCGCCCCCAGGGCTGACAGATACGCAGTATTTT.

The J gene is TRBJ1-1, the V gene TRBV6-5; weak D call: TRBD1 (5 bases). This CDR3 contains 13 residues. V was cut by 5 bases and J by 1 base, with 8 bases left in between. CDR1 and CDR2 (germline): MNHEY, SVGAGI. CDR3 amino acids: CASSPGWNTEAFF. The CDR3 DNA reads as TGTGCCAGCAGTCCAGGGTGGAACACTGAAGCTTTCTTT.